This T cell receptor beta chain emerged from a study of T-cell memory formation after mild COVID-19. This clonotype was seen only a few times. CDR1 and CDR2 (germline): SGDLS, YYNGEE. The length of the CDR3 is 15 residues. Trimming stripped 0 bases from V and 6 bases from J, with 13 bases between. TCRdb reprocessed the 5' RACE reads via MiXCR and lists one record per CDR3 protein. The sample includes 250,000 to 300,000 distinct CDR3 sequences, approximately 8% seen only once; the top ten take 22%. V and J are TRBV9 and TRBJ1-5, with a tentative D call TRBD1 (6 bases). This TCR came from a man aged 18 to 29 who had mild COVID-19 (a few samples of this study predate the infection). Cell type and time point are not known. The sample taken for sequencing was PBMCs or a T cell subset sorted from them (not recorded which). The CDR3 DNA follows: TGTGCCAGCAGCGTAGAGGGGGGGGCCGGTCAGCCCCAGCATTTT. The encoded protein is CASSVEGGAGQPQHF.